These T cell receptor beta chains were read from a single sample in a study of T cell responses to AZD1222 COVID-19 vaccine. The method was immunoSEQ multiplex PCR; TCRdb's version includes in-frame clones alone and lacks a portion of them. There are around 140,000 clones in the sample; around 90% occur only once, and roughly 3.8% lies in the top ten. This sample comprised peripheral blood, obtained 28 days after the second AZD1222 dose. All receptors derive from an adult who received the AZD1222 COVID-19 vaccine. Both conserved end residues are part of each CDR3. Clone size appears in some rows only: once, few, many, or a class for an expanded clone.

cdr3_aa: CASSRATGEEREGYNEQFF; v_call: TRBV18; clone_size: NA; j_call: TRBJ2-1
cdr3_aa: CASSSGGTYEQYF; v_call: TRBV6-5; clone_size: NA; j_call: TRBJ2-7
cdr3_aa: CASSLPPLADTQYF; v_call: TRBV5-1; clone_size: NA; j_call: TRBJ2-3
cdr3_aa: CASTKTGVDGYTF; v_call: TRBV6-5; clone_size: NA; j_call: TRBJ1-2
cdr3_aa: CASSLVQIEKLFF; v_call: TRBV28; clone_size: NA; j_call: TRBJ1-4
cdr3_aa: CASSLREIDSGNTIYF; v_call: TRBV19; clone_size: NA; j_call: TRBJ1-3
cdr3_aa: CASSPRDTEAFF; v_call: TRBV3-1/TRBV3-2; clone_size: NA; j_call: TRBJ1-1
cdr3_aa: CASSYGRGGSYNEQFF; v_call: TRBV6-6; clone_size: NA; j_call: TRBJ2-1
cdr3_aa: CASSPGRTGNTIYF; v_call: TRBV4-3; clone_size: NA; j_call: TRBJ1-3
cdr3_aa: CASSQGTSMDEQYF; v_call: TRBV4-1; clone_size: NA; j_call: TRBJ2-7
cdr3_aa: CASRLQANYGYTF; v_call: TRBV12-3/TRBV12-4; clone_size: once; j_call: TRBJ1-2
cdr3_aa: CASRRSTEAFF; v_call: TRBV19; clone_size: NA; j_call: TRBJ1-1
cdr3_aa: CASSSDGANEKLFF; v_call: TRBV7-9; clone_size: NA; j_call: TRBJ1-4
cdr3_aa: CATSRDATGTGNTIYF; v_call: TRBV15; clone_size: NA; j_call: TRBJ1-3
cdr3_aa: CASSLEGRGGPDTQYF; v_call: TRBV5-1; clone_size: few; j_call: TRBJ2-3
cdr3_aa: CASSQVLALSNNEQFF; v_call: TRBV4-1; clone_size: NA; j_call: TRBJ2-1
cdr3_aa: CASSSGHRDNQPQHF; v_call: TRBV7-2; clone_size: NA; j_call: TRBJ1-5
cdr3_aa: CASSGDRDGPEAFF; v_call: TRBV11-3; clone_size: NA; j_call: TRBJ1-1
cdr3_aa: CASSEHRVSGANVLTF; v_call: TRBV7-9; clone_size: NA; j_call: TRBJ2-6
cdr3_aa: CASSIDRGSNTEAFF; v_call: TRBV19; clone_size: NA; j_call: TRBJ1-1
cdr3_aa: CASSFEELGGYTF; v_call: TRBV12-3/TRBV12-4; clone_size: once; j_call: TRBJ1-2
cdr3_aa: CASISSYNEQFF; v_call: TRBV12-3/TRBV12-4; clone_size: NA; j_call: TRBJ2-1
cdr3_aa: CATSELRQGAAYEQYF; v_call: TRBV24-1; clone_size: NA; j_call: TRBJ2-7
cdr3_aa: CASSQGQGALRETQYF; v_call: TRBV4-2; clone_size: NA; j_call: TRBJ2-5
cdr3_aa: CASSTPAGVSGELFF; v_call: TRBV19; clone_size: NA; j_call: TRBJ2-2
cdr3_aa: CASSTRGSKNIQYF; v_call: TRBV5-1; clone_size: once; j_call: TRBJ2-4
cdr3_aa: CATSSLGQGALTNEKLFF; v_call: TRBV15; clone_size: NA; j_call: TRBJ1-4
cdr3_aa: CASSVPGTGSGYEQYF; v_call: TRBV7-2; clone_size: once; j_call: TRBJ2-7
cdr3_aa: CAITPGQGDSPLHF; v_call: TRBV10-3; clone_size: once; j_call: TRBJ1-6
cdr3_aa: CASSLGLTDTQYF; v_call: TRBV7-3; clone_size: NA; j_call: TRBJ2-3
cdr3_aa: CASSQDNQPQHF; v_call: TRBV3-1/TRBV3-2; clone_size: NA; j_call: TRBJ1-5
cdr3_aa: CASSKAESYTIYF; v_call: TRBV19; clone_size: once; j_call: TRBJ1-3
cdr3_aa: CASSPGLISGNTIYF; v_call: TRBV18; clone_size: NA; j_call: TRBJ1-3
cdr3_aa: CASTRSTAGGMNNEQFF; v_call: TRBV5-1; clone_size: NA; j_call: TRBJ2-1
cdr3_aa: CASRRGQAWGSSSPQHF; v_call: TRBV2; clone_size: NA; j_call: TRBJ1-5
cdr3_aa: CASSIRLDTDTQYF; v_call: TRBV18; clone_size: NA; j_call: TRBJ2-3
cdr3_aa: CASSVGTTHRETEAFF; v_call: TRBV9; clone_size: NA; j_call: TRBJ1-1
cdr3_aa: CASSYSGTAFTEQFF; v_call: TRBV6-5; clone_size: few; j_call: TRBJ2-1
cdr3_aa: CASSPDSRGNYGYTF; v_call: TRBV18; clone_size: NA; j_call: TRBJ1-2
cdr3_aa: CASSQAGLAGLYNEQFF; v_call: TRBV14; clone_size: NA; j_call: TRBJ2-1
cdr3_aa: CASSTPGGAYGYTF; v_call: TRBV5-4; clone_size: NA; j_call: TRBJ1-2
cdr3_aa: CASSDSPFGTGADTQYF; v_call: TRBV6-4; clone_size: NA; j_call: TRBJ2-3
cdr3_aa: CASSSQFRRGSSYNEQFF; v_call: TRBV13; clone_size: NA; j_call: TRBJ2-1
cdr3_aa: CASSRNEKLFF; v_call: TRBV7-8; clone_size: NA; j_call: TRBJ1-4
cdr3_aa: CASTTGGSYNSPLHF; v_call: TRBV19; clone_size: NA; j_call: TRBJ1-6
cdr3_aa: CASRALNTEAFF; v_call: TRBV5-1; clone_size: NA; j_call: TRBJ1-1
cdr3_aa: CASSPNVPPVNTEAFF; v_call: TRBV5-4; clone_size: NA; j_call: TRBJ1-1
cdr3_aa: CASSFDRHSYEQYF; v_call: TRBV7-8; clone_size: NA; j_call: TRBJ2-7
cdr3_aa: CASSLGSSSNSDGYTF; v_call: TRBV11-3; clone_size: NA; j_call: TRBJ1-2
cdr3_aa: CASRGQHNEKLFF; v_call: TRBV6-6; clone_size: NA; j_call: TRBJ1-4
cdr3_aa: CASNLAGTDTQYF; v_call: TRBV25-1; clone_size: NA; j_call: TRBJ2-3
cdr3_aa: CAMLNDRELFF; v_call: TRBV10-3; clone_size: NA; j_call: TRBJ2-2
cdr3_aa: CASRGGGNQPQHF; v_call: TRBV12-3/TRBV12-4; clone_size: NA; j_call: TRBJ1-5
cdr3_aa: CASSDTSGGADTQYF; v_call: TRBV6-4; clone_size: once; j_call: TRBJ2-3
cdr3_aa: CASSSLAASTDTQYF; v_call: TRBV21-1; clone_size: once; j_call: TRBJ2-3